The present T cell receptor beta chain was sequenced within a study of PD-1 blockade in mismatch repair-deficient tumors. Study-wide findings and caveats: Tumor-resident clones, often absent from pretreatment blood, expanded after pembrolizumab and then contracted. All three positive peptides came from frameshift mutations, yielding 110 to 150 blood TCRs.

Time point defined: roughly ten-day in vitro stimulation with candidate neoantigen peptide 5. Several ELISpot-reactive neoantigen peptides each drove a 10-day in vitro stimulation. V was pared by 5 bases and J by 6 bases, with 17 bases between. The CDR3 is 15 amino acids. From germline, CDR1 is LNHDA and CDR2 SQIVND (reference sequence). Some clones are missing from TCRdb's copy, which holds only in-frame ones; the method was immunoSEQ multiplex PCR. The sample shows some 16,000 clones, under 85% of them seen only once. About this clone: Its antigen remains unidentified.

This TCR was sampled from an adult with mismatch repair-deficient cancer. The sample was cells cultured in vitro, taken from a patient treated with pembrolizumab. The chain uses TRBV19 and TRBJ1-5; D uncertain. CDR3 sequence reads: CASSLSRASVQPQHF. CDR3 nucleotide sequence: TGTGCCAGTAGTCTCTCAAGGGCATCGGTTCAGCCCCAGCATTTT.